In this sample, the clone carrying this TCR beta chain turned up many times. Through a sample-barcoded 5' primer and a J-beta primer mix, a second PCR was run for roughly 7 to 11 cycles. TCRdb analysed the 5' RACE reads with MiXCR anew, one entry per CDR3 protein. The sample records 1.6 million or so distinct CDR3 sequences, about 35% being singletons. CDR3 length: 15 amino acids. V lost 5 bases and J 0 bases, leaving 13 bases between the germline ends. Germline CDR1 SEHNR, CDR2 FQNEAQ (reference sequence). This record comes from a study of blood T cells in healthy people across ages. The source material was blood. The V and J genes are TRBV7-9 and TRBJ1-2, with D unresolved. This sequence was found in a woman under 40 in good health. In nucleotides, the CDR3 is TGTGCCAGCAGCCTAGACGGCAGCTCTAACTATGGCTACACCTTC. This translates into CASSLDGSSNYGYTF.